These T cell receptor beta chains were read from a single sample in a study of metastatic and nonmetastatic thyroid tumors. TCRdb reanalyzed the PCR reads via MiXCR. The sample has 23,000 or so clones; less than 25% are singletons. Sequenced input: blood. The receptor source for this set is a male donor with papillary thyroid cancer or a benign thyroid nodule (not recorded which). Some clones in this sample may be carry-over from other donors' samples. Each CDR3 is given with its conserved first and last residue. The D gene is left open where the match is weak. Some rows mark clone size as missing; the rest say once, few, many or name a class of expanded clone.

>TRBV20-1|TRBJ1-1|-|many
CSARVGDTEAFF
TGCAGTGCTAGAGTCGGGGACACTGAAGCTTTCTTT
>TRBV20-1|TRBJ2-7|TRBD2|many
CSAREGSGSMYEQYF
TGCAGTGCCCGAGAAGGCAGCGGGAGTATGTACGAGCAGTACTTC
>TRBV5-4|TRBJ1-4|-|many
CASSITAATNEKLFF
TGTGCCAGCAGCATAACAGCGGCCACTAATGAAAAACTGTTTTTT
>TRBV30|TRBJ2-2|TRBD2|-
CAWSDSGDLAGELFF
TGTGCCTGGAGTGATAGCGGGGACCTGGCCGGGGAGCTGTTTTTT
>TRBV28|TRBJ1-2|TRBD1|many
CGTGNYGYTF
TGTGGGACAGGGAACTATGGCTACACCTTC
>TRBV5-1|TRBJ2-5|-|many
CASSFGPQETQYF
TGCGCCAGCAGCTTTGGGCCGCAAGAGACCCAGTACTTC
>TRBV7-9|TRBJ2-7|-|many
CASSLGGDEQYF
TGTGCCAGCAGCTTAGGCGGGGACGAGCAGTACTTC
>TRBV18|TRBJ1-6|-|-
CASMLGVGSPLHF
TGTGCCAGCATGCTTGGGGTAGGCTCACCCCTCCACTTT
>TRBV7-2|TRBJ2-3|TRBD2|many
CASSLPSSGPSTDTQYF
TGTGCCAGCAGCTTACCGTCTAGCGGCCCTAGCACAGATACGCAGTATTTT
>TRBV19|TRBJ1-5|TRBD1|many
CASSQGGQGVRPQHF
TGTGCCAGTAGTCAGGGAGGACAGGGGGTTAGGCCCCAGCATTTT
>TRBV30|TRBJ2-2|TRBD1|many
CAWSQGGYTGELFF
TGTGCCTGGTCACAGGGGGGTTACACCGGGGAGCTGTTTTTT
>TRBV28|TRBJ1-2|-|many
CASSFTGRYGYTF
TGTGCCAGCAGTTTTACAGGGAGGTACGGCTACACCTTC
>TRBV6-5|TRBJ1-3|-|medium-sized
CASSYRTGKGNTIYF
TGTGCCAGCAGTTACCGGACCGGTAAAGGAAACACCATATATTTT
>TRBV12-5|TRBJ1-5|-|many
CASGPYSNQPQHF
TGTGCTAGTGGCCCCTATAGCAATCAGCCCCAGCATTTT
>TRBV7-3|TRBJ1-1|TRBD1|many
CASSLGGGGMNTEAFF
TGTGCCAGCAGCTTAGGCGGAGGGGGCATGAACACTGAAGCTTTCTTT
>TRBV11-3|TRBJ2-5|-|many
CASSLGGIETQYF
TGTGCCAGCAGCTTAGGAGGGATCGAGACCCAGTACTTC
>TRBV4-1|TRBJ2-2|-|-
CASSQGIVPSGELFF
TGCGCCAGCAGCCAAGGAATCGTGCCCTCCGGGGAGCTGTTTTTT
>TRBV27|TRBJ2-3|TRBD2|medium-sized
CASSPRDPGGGDTQYF
TGTGCCAGCAGTCCGCGGGACCCGGGAGGGGGAGATACGCAGTATTTT
>TRBV10-3|TRBJ2-1|-|many
CAISDGGAGINNEQFF
TGTGCCATCAGTGATGGGGGGGCAGGGATTAACAATGAGCAGTTCTTC
>TRBV7-2|TRBJ2-3|TRBD2|many
CASSLALAGATDTQYF
TGTGCCAGCAGCTTAGCGCTAGCGGGAGCCACAGATACGCAGTATTTT
>TRBV4-3|TRBJ1-1|-|many
CASSQEWTTTSTEAFF
TGCGCCAGCAGCCAAGAGTGGACAACAACGAGCACTGAAGCTTTCTTT
>TRBV9|TRBJ2-7|-|many
CASSGASPNEQYF
TGTGCCAGCAGCGGAGCCAGCCCGAACGAGCAGTACTTC
>TRBV2|TRBJ1-5|-|many
CASSEVGQISNQPQHF
TGTGCCAGCAGTGAAGTCGGACAAATTAGCAATCAGCCCCAGCATTTT
>TRBV5-5|TRBJ2-7|-|many
CASSPQRGGLYEQYF
TGTGCCAGCAGCCCCCAAAGAGGGGGGCTCTACGAGCAGTACTTC
>TRBV5-1|TRBJ1-5|-|-
CASSLSPTGNHPQHF
TGCGCCAGCAGCTTATCTCCTACCGGCAATCACCCCCAGCATTTT
>TRBV12-3/TRBV12-4|TRBJ1-1|-|few
CASSLRHVNTEAFF
TGTGCCAGCAGTTTAAGACATGTTAACACTGAAGCTTTCTTT
>TRBV4-1|TRBJ2-7|-|-
CASSQEVLTYEQYF
TGCGCCAGCAGCCAAGAAGTCCTTACCTACGAGCAGTACTTC
>TRBV5-4|TRBJ2-3|TRBD2|-
CASSLPAGVSDTQYF
TGTGCCAGCAGCTTACCGGCGGGAGTATCAGATACGCAGTATTTT
>TRBV7-2|TRBJ1-5|-|-
CASSLAGSNHPPHF
TGTGCCAGCAGCCTAGCGGGGAGCAATCATCCCCCGCATTTT
>TRBV11-1|TRBJ2-1|TRBD2|many
CASSSPSGGARFNEQFF
TGTGCCAGCAGCTCCCCCAGCGGGGGGGCCCGTTTTAATGAGCAGTTCTTC
>TRBV5-1|TRBJ2-7|-|many
CASSVTGEYEQYF
TGCGCCAGCAGCGTAACTGGGGAGTACGAGCAGTACTTC
>TRBV13|TRBJ1-1|-|many
CASSSRGQMNTEAFF
TGTGCCAGCAGCTCCCGAGGACAGATGAACACTGAAGCTTTCTTT
>TRBV6-9|TRBJ2-7|TRBD1|-
CARRPPTGLEYF
TGTGCCCGCAGACCGCCGACAGGGCTGGAGTACTTC
>TRBV20-1|TRBJ2-1|-|many
CSAAVLAGEQFF
TGCAGTGCGGCAGTCCTAGCAGGTGAGCAGTTCTTC
>TRBV3-1|TRBJ2-7|TRBD1|many
CASSRGQGYEQYF
TGTGCCAGCAGCCGCGGACAGGGTTACGAGCAGTACTTC
>TRBV9|TRBJ2-1|-|many
CASSERATLRVNEQFF
TGTGCCAGCAGCGAGAGGGCTACACTCCGGGTCAATGAGCAGTTCTTC
>TRBV20-1|TRBJ2-1|TRBD2|-
CSARDTGKGSLAGDGQFF
TGCAGTGCTAGAGATACAGGGAAAGGGTCGCTAGCGGGGGACGGGCAGTTCTTC
>TRBV4-1|TRBJ2-5|TRBD2|many
CASSRYPSLASGGQETQYF
TGCGCCAGCAGCCGGTATCCTTCCTTAGCTAGCGGGGGCCAAGAGACCCAGTACTTC
>TRBV6-1|TRBJ1-2|-|many
CASSTTIVRNYGYTF
TGTGCCAGCTCCACTACTATCGTTAGGAACTATGGCTACACCTTC
>TRBV2|TRBJ2-3|-|many
CASSLGADTQYF
TGTGCCAGCAGTCTCGGGGCAGATACGCAGTATTTT
>TRBV19|TRBJ1-6|-|-
CASSIRNNSPLHF
TGTGCCAGTAGTATCAGGAATAATTCACCCCTCCACTTT
>TRBV20-1|TRBJ2-1|-|many
CSASPWNEQFF
TGCAGTGCTAGCCCATGGAATGAGCAGTTCTTC
>TRBV6-1|TRBJ1-1|TRBD1|many
CASSGTGIAEAFF
TGTGCCAGCAGTGGGACAGGGATCGCTGAAGCTTTCTTT
>TRBV11-1|TRBJ1-5|-|-
CASSLSSGAASNQPQHF
TGTGCCAGCAGCTTATCCTCGGGAGCTGCGAGCAATCAGCCCCAGCATTTT
>TRBV5-6|TRBJ1-1|TRBD1|many
CASSPGGQGRTEAFF
TGTGCCAGCAGCCCGGGGGGACAGGGGAGAACTGAAGCTTTCTTT
>TRBV10-1|TRBJ1-1|-|-
CAIIEGGTEAFF
TGCGCCATCATTGAAGGGGGCACTGAAGCTTTCTTT
>TRBV2|TRBJ2-1|-|-
CASRRDSSYNAQFF
TGTGCCAGCAGGCGGGACAGCTCCTACAACGCGCAGTTCTTC
>TRBV27|TRBJ1-2|TRBD1|many
CASSGGTGTRATYGYTF
TGTGCCAGCTCCGGAGGGACAGGAACGCGGGCGACCTATGGCTACACCTTC
>TRBV4-2|TRBJ2-1|TRBD2|-
CASSQDASGKGNEQFF
TGTGCTAGCAGCCAAGATGCTAGCGGGAAAGGCAATGAGCAGTTCTTC
>TRBV18|TRBJ1-5|-|many
CASSPQGSNQPQHF
TGTGCCAGCTCACCGCAGGGGAGCAATCAGCCCCAGCATTTT
>TRBV5-1|TRBJ2-7|TRBD2|-
CASSLVAGAGEQYF
TGCGCCAGCAGCTTGGTGGCGGGAGCAGGCGAGCAGTACTTC
>TRBV10-3|TRBJ2-3|-|many
CAISESSLGSTDTQYF
TGTGCCATCAGTGAGTCTAGTTTAGGAAGCACAGATACGCAGTATTTT
>TRBV5-1|TRBJ1-3|TRBD1|-
CASTDGQGMNTIYF
TGCGCCAGCACGGATGGACAGGGAATGAACACCATATATTTT
>TRBV25-1|TRBJ2-3|-|-
CSSSEEGTVFTDSQYF
TGTTCCAGCAGTGAGGAGGGGACGGTCTTCACAGATTCGCAGTATTTT